The sequence of this TCR beta chain was determined in a study of cytomegalovirus exposure and HLA in healthy donors. The study, taken as a whole, reports: Rarity marked most TCR sequences, yet some public TCRs occurred in many donors.

TCRdb keeps only in-frame clones here, not all; method: immunoSEQ multiplex PCR. Here the sample spans over 150,000 clones, 90% to 97% being singletons. Worth noting for this clone: Its antigen is unidentified.

The V gene end was trimmed by 4 bases and the J gene end by 6 bases; junction bases not matched to a gene: 7. The CDR3 spans 15 residues. Germline V lookup: CDR1 SGHNT, CDR2 YYREEE (reference sequence). The chain is built from TRBV5-4 and TRBJ1-5; 10 bases agree with TRBD1. The clonotype originates from a woman under 30 in good health and CMV-seronegative. The sequencing sample was made of PBMCs. CDR3 in amino acids: CASSAGTGVGQPQHF. CDR3 sequence (DNA): TGTGCCAGCAGCGCCGGGACAGGGGTTGGTCAGCCCCAGCATTTT.